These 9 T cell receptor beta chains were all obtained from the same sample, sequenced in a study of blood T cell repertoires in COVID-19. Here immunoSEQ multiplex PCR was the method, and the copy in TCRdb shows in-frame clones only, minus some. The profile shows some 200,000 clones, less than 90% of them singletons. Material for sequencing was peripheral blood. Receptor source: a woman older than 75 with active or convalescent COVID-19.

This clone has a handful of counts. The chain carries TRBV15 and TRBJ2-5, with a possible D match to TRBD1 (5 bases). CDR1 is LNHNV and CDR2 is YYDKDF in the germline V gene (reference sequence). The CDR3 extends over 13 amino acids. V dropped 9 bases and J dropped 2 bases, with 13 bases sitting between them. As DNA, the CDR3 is TGTGCCACAAAAACAGGCAGTCAAGAGACCCAGTACTTC. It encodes CATKTGSQETQYF.

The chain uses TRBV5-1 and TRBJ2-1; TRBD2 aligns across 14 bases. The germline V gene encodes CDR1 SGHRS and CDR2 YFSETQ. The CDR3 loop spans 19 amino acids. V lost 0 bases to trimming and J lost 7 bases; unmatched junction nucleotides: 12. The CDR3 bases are TGCGCCAGCAGCTTGGAGGCAGGGGGACTAGCGGGAGCATCAAATGAGCAGTTCTTC. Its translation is CASSLEAGGLAGASNEQFF.

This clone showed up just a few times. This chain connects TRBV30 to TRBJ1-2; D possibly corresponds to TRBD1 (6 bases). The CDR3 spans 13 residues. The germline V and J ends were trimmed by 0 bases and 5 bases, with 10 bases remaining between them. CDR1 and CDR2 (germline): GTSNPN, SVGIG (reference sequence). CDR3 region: CAWSVGQIYGYTF. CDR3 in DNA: TGTGCCTGGAGTGTAGGACAGATTTATGGCTACACCTTC.

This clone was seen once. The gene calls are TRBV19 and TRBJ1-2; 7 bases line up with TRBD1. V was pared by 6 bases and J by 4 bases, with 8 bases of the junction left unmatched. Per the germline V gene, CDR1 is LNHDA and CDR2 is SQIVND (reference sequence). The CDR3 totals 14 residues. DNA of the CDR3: TGTGCCAGTAGGCCGGGACAGAACATCTATGGCTACACCTTC. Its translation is CASRPGQNIYGYTF.

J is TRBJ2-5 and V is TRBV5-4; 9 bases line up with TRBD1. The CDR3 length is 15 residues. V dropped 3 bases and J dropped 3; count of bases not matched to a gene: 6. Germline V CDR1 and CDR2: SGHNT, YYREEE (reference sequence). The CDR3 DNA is TGTGCCAGCAGCTACCAACAGGGGGCCAAAGAGACCCAGTACTTC. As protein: CASSYQQGAKETQYF.

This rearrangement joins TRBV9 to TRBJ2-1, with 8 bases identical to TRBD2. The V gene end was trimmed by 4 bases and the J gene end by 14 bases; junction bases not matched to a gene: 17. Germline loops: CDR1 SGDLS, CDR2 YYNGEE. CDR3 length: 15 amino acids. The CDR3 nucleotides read TGTGCCAGCAGCCCTAGGCGGGGACCCCCCGGGGGGGAGTTCTTC. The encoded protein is CASSPRRGPPGGEFF.

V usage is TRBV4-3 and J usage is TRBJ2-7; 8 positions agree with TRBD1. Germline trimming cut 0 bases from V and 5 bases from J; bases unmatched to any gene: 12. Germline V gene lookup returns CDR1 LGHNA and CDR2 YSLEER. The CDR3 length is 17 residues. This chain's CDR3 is CASSQEKPGDRGHEQYF. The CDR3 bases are TGCGCCAGCAGCCAAGAAAAACCCGGTGACAGGGGCCACGAGCAGTACTTC.

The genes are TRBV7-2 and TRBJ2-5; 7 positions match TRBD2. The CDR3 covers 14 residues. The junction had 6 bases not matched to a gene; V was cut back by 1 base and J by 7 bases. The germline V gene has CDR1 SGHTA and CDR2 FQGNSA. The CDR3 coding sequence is TGTGCCAGCAGCTTAGATGGGAGGGGAGGGACCCAGTACTTC. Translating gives CASSLDGRGGTQYF.

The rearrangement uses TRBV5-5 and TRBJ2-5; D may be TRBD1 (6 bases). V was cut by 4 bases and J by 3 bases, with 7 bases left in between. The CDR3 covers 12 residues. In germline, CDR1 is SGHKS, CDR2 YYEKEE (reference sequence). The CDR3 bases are TGTGCCAGCAGCCGGACAGAAGAGACCCAGTACTTC. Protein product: CASSRTEETQYF.